These 19 T cell receptor beta chains were all obtained from the same sample, sequenced in a study of cytomegalovirus exposure and HLA in healthy donors. PCR was performed using 60 Vbeta and 13 Jbeta primers. TCRdb keeps only in-frame clones here, not all; method: immunoSEQ multiplex PCR. Of fewer than 200,000 clones in the sample, 84% were seen once. Specimen: PBMCs. All receptors come from a girl aged 2 to 9 in good health and CMV-seropositive.

This clone showed up just once. The rearrangement joins TRBV30 to TRBJ2-5, with TRBD1 matching over 8 bases. CDR3 length: 16 residues. CDR1 GTSNPN and CDR2 SVGIG come from the germline V gene (reference sequence). Trimming took 3 bases from V and 1 from J; bases not matched to a gene: 10. The CDR3 is CAWRSETGVFQETQYF. The CDR3 DNA reads TGTGCCTGGAGGTCCGAGACAGGGGTGTTCCAAGAGACCCAGTACTTC.

This chain connects TRBV19 to TRBJ1-1; the match to TRBD1 covers 10 bases. V was pared by 4 bases and J by 11 bases, with 7 bases of the junction left unmatched. From germline, CDR1 is LNHDA and CDR2 SQIVND (reference sequence). This CDR3 contains 13 residues. The CDR3 nucleotides are TGTGCCAGTAGTAGGGGACAGGGGAACGCGGCTTTCTTT. Its protein is CASSRGQGNAAFF.

In DNA form, the CDR3 reads TGCGCCAGCAGTCCGGACATATGGGCTGGCTACACCTTC. This codes for CASSPDIWAGYTF. V and J are TRBV10-1 and TRBJ1-2, with D perhaps matching TRBD1 (5 bases). V gave up 5 bases and J gave up 7 bases, with 14 bases separating them. CDR3 length equals 13 residues. In germline, CDR1 is WNHNN, CDR2 SYGVQD (reference sequence).

This clone was counted between two and nine times. J is TRBJ2-2 and V is TRBV28; 12 bases are a match to TRBD2. The germline gives CDR1 MDHEN, CDR2 SYDVKM. The CDR3 length is 16 residues. V was clipped by 3 bases and J by 7 bases; unmatched bases: 6. Here the CDR3 DNA reads TGTGCCAGCAGTTTGTACTGGACTAGCGGGAACGGGGAGCTGTTTTTT. This gives the protein CASSLYWTSGNGELFF.

The chain carries TRBV6-6 and TRBJ2-1; 9 nucleotides align to TRBD2. V gave up 8 bases and J gave up 4 bases; unmatched junction bases: 6. The CDR3 runs to 14 residues. Germline V gene data show CDR1 as MNHNY and CDR2 as SVGAGI (reference sequence). The CDR3 here is CASRLAGEYNEQFF. CDR3 DNA: TGTGCCAGCCGCTTAGCGGGAGAGTACAATGAGCAGTTCTTC.

In DNA, the CDR3 is TGCGCCAGCAGCCCATTGGGGCTGGGGGGGCAGAACTCTGGAAACACCATATATTTT. This sequence encodes CASSPLGLGGQNSGNTIYF. The gene calls are TRBV4-1 and TRBJ1-3; TRBD1 might be the D (6 bases). The germline V gene encodes CDR1 MGHRA and CDR2 YSYEKL. V lost 4 bases, J lost 0 bases, and 22 bases lay in between. This CDR3 comprises 19 residues.

This chain links TRBV2 with TRBJ2-3; 7 nucleotides line up with TRBD2. Germline V gene data show CDR1 as SNHLY and CDR2 as FYNNEI. V was clipped by 7 bases and J by 5 bases; unmatched bases: 12. The CDR3 extends over 15 amino acids. The CDR3 spells CASTESSGVGDTQYF. The CDR3, as DNA: TGTGCCAGCACCGAATCCAGCGGGGTTGGAGATACGCAGTATTTT.

This chain joins TRBV15 and TRBJ2-2; D is unresolved. The germline V gene encodes CDR1 LNHNV and CDR2 YYDKDF (reference sequence). The CDR3 totals 13 residues. Trimming took 3 bases from V and 7 from J, leaving 9 bases between them. Here the CDR3 DNA reads TGTGCCACCAGCAGTGATTACGGCGGGGAGCTGTTTTTT. Protein: CATSSDYGGELFF.

This chain links TRBV7-2 with TRBJ1-1; a possible D gene is TRBD1 (6 bases). CDR1 is SGHTA, CDR2 FQGNSA, per germline. The CDR3 runs 14 residues. V was cut by 1 base and J by 4 bases, with 10 bases left in between. The CDR3 DNA reads as TGTGCCAGCAGCTTAGTCTCAGGGGCCACTGAAGCTTTCTTT. Protein: CASSLVSGATEAFF.

This chain joins TRBV28 and TRBJ2-3; TRBD2 matches 14 bases. Germline V lookup: CDR1 MDHEN, CDR2 SYDVKM. Losses at the gene ends were 4 bases for V and 5 bases for J; bases not matched to a gene: 5. The CDR3 loop spans 16 amino acids. This CDR3 is CASSSGLAGVGDTQYF. CDR3 bases: TGTGCCAGCAGTTCGGGACTAGCGGGAGTTGGAGATACGCAGTATTTT.

The gene calls are TRBV5-4 and TRBJ2-1, with a possible D match to TRBD2 (5 bases). The CDR3 extends over 15 amino acids. The germline V gene has CDR1 SGHNT and CDR2 YYREEE (reference sequence). Trimming left V 4 bases short and J 4 bases short, with 15 bases between. The CDR3 DNA reads TGTGCCAGCAGCCCAGGACTGATGGAATACAATGAGCAGTTCTTC. It encodes CASSPGLMEYNEQFF.

The chain recombines TRBV4-1 with TRBJ1-2, with D possibly matching TRBD1 (5 bases). CDR1 is MGHRA and CDR2 is YSYEKL in the germline V gene. With 5 bases removed from V and 8 bases from J, the gap between germline ends came to 33 bases. CDR3 size: 19 residues. The CDR3 bases are TGCGCCAGCAGCTTACCCATCAAGGGTACCCTCCGGAGGGGATTAGGCTACACCTTC. It is translated as CASSLPIKGTLRRGLGYTF.

V is TRBV5-1 and J is TRBJ2-7, with 9 nucleotides matching TRBD2. The CDR3 spans 13 residues. V gave up 5 bases and J gave up 6 bases; unmatched junction bases: 6. Germline-derived CDR1 and CDR2 are SGHRS and YFSETQ. Here the CDR3 DNA reads TGCGCCAGCAGGGCGGGAGGGATAAGCGAGCAGTACTTC. It specifies CASRAGGISEQYF.

V is TRBV15 and J is TRBJ2-7; 7 nucleotides match TRBD2. The CDR3 has 15 amino acids. Germline V gene data show CDR1 as LNHNV and CDR2 as YYDKDF (reference sequence). Trimming removed 2 bases from V and 2 bases from J; junction bases left unmatched: 6. CDR3 sequence (DNA): TGTGCCACCAGCAGACTTAAGCGGGGAACCTACGAGCAGTACTTC. The encoded protein is CATSRLKRGTYEQYF.

The chain links TRBV11-3 to TRBJ2-7; D unclear. The V and J ends lost 3 bases and 0 bases respectively, with 12 bases between them. Per germline, CDR1 SGHNT and CDR2 YENEEA. The CDR3 sequence is 15 residues long. CDR3 region: CASSFLDTHSYEQYF. CDR3 bases: TGTGCCAGCAGCTTCTTAGATACTCACTCCTACGAGCAGTACTTC.

The V call is TRBV15, the J call TRBJ1-4; 8 bases fit TRBD1. The CDR3 loop spans 18 amino acids. V was clipped by 3 bases and J by 4 bases; unmatched bases: 13. Germline loops: CDR1 LNHNV, CDR2 YYDKDF (reference sequence). As DNA, the CDR3 is TGTGCCACCAGCAGGGAATCGGGACAGGCTGGGCTTAATGAAAAACTGTTTTTT. This gives the protein CATSRESGQAGLNEKLFF.

The chain joins TRBV7-3 to TRBJ2-1; D may be TRBD1 (5 bases). The CDR3 totals 15 residues. V was trimmed by 5 bases and J by 3 bases, leaving 14 bases between them. The germline V gene encodes CDR1 SGHTA and CDR2 FQGTGA. For the CDR3, the DNA is TGTGCCAGCAGCGTTAGGGGTGACAACTACAATGAGCAGTTCTTC. The encoded protein is CASSVRGDNYNEQFF.

V gene TRBV5-5 combines with J gene TRBJ1-5; TRBD1 is a possible D gene (5 bases). V was shortened by 5 bases and J by 3 bases, with 18 bases between the two germline ends. Germline V gene lookup returns CDR1 SGHKS and CDR2 YYEKEE (reference sequence). This CDR3 is 16 amino acids long. CDR3 in amino acids: CASSQDSPVANQPQHF. The CDR3 DNA follows: TGTGCCAGCAGTCAAGACAGCCCAGTGGCCAATCAGCCCCAGCATTTT.

V usage is TRBV7-9 and J usage is TRBJ2-7; TRBD1 is a possible D gene (6 bases). CDR1 is SEHNR and CDR2 is FQNEAQ in the germline V gene (reference sequence). Deletions cut 5 bases from V and 3 bases from J, with 11 bases between. CDR3 length: 13 amino acids. CDR3 nucleotides: TGTGCCAGCAGCCCTACAGGGATCTACGAGCAGTACTTC. Translating gives CASSPTGIYEQYF.